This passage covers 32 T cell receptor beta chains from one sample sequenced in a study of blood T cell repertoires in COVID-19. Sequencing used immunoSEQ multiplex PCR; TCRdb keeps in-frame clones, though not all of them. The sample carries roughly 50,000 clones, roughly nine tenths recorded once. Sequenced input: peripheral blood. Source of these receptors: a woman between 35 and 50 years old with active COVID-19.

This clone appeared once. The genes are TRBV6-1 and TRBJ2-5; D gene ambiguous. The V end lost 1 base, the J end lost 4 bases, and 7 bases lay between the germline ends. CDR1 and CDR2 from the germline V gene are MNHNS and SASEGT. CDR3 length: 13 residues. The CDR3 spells CASSEVSIETQYF. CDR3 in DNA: TGTGCCAGCAGTGAAGTTTCCATAGAGACCCAGTACTTC.

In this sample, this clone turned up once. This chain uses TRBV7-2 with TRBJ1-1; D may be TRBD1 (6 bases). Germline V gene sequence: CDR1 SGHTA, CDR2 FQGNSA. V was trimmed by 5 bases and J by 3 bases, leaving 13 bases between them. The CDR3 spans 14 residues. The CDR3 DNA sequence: TGTGCCAGCAGCCTCAATACAGGGTACACTGAAGCTTTCTTT. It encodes CASSLNTGYTEAFF.

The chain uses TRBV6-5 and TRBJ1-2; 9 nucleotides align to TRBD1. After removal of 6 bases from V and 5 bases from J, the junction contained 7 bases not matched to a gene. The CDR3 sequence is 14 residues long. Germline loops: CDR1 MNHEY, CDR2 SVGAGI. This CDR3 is CASSPYDRGYGYTF. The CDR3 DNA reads TGTGCCAGCAGCCCCTACGACAGGGGGTATGGCTACACCTTC.

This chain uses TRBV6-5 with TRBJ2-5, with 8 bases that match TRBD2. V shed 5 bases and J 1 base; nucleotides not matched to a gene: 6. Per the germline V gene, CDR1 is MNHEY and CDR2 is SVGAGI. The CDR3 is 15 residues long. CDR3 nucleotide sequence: TGTGCCAGCAGTCGGGCAGCGGGGGCCCAAGAGACCCAGTACTTC. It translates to CASSRAAGAQETQYF.

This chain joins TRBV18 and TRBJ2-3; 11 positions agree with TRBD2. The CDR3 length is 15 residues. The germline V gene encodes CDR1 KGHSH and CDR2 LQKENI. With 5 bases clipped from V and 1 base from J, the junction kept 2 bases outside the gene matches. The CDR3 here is CASSATSGGTDTQYF. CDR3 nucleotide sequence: TGTGCCAGCTCAGCGACTAGCGGGGGCACAGATACGCAGTATTTT.

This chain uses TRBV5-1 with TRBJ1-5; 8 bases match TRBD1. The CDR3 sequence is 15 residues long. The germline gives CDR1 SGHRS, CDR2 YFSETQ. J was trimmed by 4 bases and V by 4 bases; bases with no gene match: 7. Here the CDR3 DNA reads TGCGCCAGCAGCGTGGCAGGGGGCGGGAATCAGCCCCAGCATTTT. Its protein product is CASSVAGGGNQPQHF.

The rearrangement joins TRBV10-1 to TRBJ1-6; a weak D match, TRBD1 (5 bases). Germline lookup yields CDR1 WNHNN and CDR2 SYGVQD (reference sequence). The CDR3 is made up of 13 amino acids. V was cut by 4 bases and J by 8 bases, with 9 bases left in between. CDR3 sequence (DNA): TGCGCCAGCAGTGTCGCCAGGGATTCACCCCTCCACTTT. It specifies CASSVARDSPLHF.

DNA of the CDR3: TGTGCCAGTAGTACCCAGGGGGCGCTCTACAATGAGCAGTTCTTC. Its translation: CASSTQGALYNEQFF. The chain joins TRBV19 to TRBJ2-1; 8 nucleotides align to TRBD1. V was pared by 4 bases and J by 3 bases, with 5 bases of the junction left unmatched. CDR3 length equals 15 residues. CDR1 is LNHDA and CDR2 is SQIVND in the germline V gene (reference sequence).

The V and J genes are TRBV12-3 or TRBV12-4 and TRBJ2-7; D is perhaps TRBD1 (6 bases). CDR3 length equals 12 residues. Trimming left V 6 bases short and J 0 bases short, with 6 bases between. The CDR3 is CASRQGSYEQYF. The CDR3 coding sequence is TGTGCCAGCAGACAGGGCTCCTACGAGCAGTACTTC.

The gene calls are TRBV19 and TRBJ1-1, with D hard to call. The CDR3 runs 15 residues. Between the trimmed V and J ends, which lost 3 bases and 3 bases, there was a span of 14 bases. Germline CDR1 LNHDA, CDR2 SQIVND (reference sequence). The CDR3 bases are TGTGCCAGTAGTATGGCCGGAGGATGGCACACTGAAGCTTTCTTT. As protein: CASSMAGGWHTEAFF.

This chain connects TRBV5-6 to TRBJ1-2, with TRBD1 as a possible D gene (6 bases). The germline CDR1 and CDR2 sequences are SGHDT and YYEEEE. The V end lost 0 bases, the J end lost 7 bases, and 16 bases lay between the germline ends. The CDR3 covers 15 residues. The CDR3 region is CASSLVPTGRTGYTF. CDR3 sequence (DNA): TGTGCCAGCAGCTTGGTCCCGACAGGAAGAACTGGCTACACCTTC.

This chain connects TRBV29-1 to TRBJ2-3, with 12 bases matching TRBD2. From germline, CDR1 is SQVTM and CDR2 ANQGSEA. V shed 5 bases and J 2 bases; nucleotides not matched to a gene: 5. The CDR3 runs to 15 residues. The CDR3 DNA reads TGCAGCGTTACAACTAGCGGGGGGTACACAGATACGCAGTATTTT. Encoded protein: CSVTTSGGYTDTQYF.

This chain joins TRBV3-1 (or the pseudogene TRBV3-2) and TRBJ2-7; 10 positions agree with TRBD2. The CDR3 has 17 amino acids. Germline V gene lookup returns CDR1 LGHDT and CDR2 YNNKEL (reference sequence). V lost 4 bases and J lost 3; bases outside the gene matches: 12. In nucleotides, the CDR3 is TGTGCCAGCAGCCCCCTCGGGGGAGCGGGGGGGGGCTACGAGCAGTACTTC. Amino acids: CASSPLGGAGGGYEQYF.

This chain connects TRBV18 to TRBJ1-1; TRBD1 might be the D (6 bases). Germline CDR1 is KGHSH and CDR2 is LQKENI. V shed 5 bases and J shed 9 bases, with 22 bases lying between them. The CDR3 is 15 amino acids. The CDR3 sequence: CASSGAIGTKTQAFF. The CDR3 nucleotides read TGTGCCAGCTCAGGCGCTATTGGGACAAAAACTCAAGCTTTCTTT.

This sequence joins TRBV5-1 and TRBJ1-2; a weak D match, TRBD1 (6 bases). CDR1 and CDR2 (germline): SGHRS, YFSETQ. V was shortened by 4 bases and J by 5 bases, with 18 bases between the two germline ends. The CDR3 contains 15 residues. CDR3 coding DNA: TGCGCCAGCAGCCTACAGGGACTAAGGGAGTATGGCTACACCTTC. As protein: CASSLQGLREYGYTF.

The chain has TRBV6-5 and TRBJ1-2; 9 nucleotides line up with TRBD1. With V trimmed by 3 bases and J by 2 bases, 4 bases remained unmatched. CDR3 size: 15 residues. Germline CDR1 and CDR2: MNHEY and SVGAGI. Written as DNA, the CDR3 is TGTGCCAGCAGTTATCCCGGACAGGGGAACTATGGCTACACCTTC. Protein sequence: CASSYPGQGNYGYTF.

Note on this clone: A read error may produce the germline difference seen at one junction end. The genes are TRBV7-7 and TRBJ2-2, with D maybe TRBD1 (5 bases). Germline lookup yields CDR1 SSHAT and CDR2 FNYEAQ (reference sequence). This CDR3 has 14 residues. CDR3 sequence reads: CASSLGAFSGELFF. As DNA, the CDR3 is TGTGCTAGCAGCTTAGGGGCGTTTTCCGGGGAGCTGTTTTTT.

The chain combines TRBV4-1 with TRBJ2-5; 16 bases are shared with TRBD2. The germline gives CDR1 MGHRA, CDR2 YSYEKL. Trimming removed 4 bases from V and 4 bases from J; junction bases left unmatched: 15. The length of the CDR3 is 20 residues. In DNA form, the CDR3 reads TGCGCCAGCAGCCCCTTCTCCGGGACTAGCGGGGGGGCTGTTGGAGAGACCCAGTACTTC. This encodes CASSPFSGTSGGAVGETQYF.

This CDR3 reads CASSQEGWGHGYTF. The CDR3 DNA reads as TGTGCCAGCAGCCAAGAAGGTTGGGGGCATGGCTACACCTTC. The chain is built from TRBV14 and TRBJ1-2, with a possible D match to TRBD1 (6 bases). The length of the CDR3 is 14 residues. In germline, CDR1 is SGHDN, CDR2 FVKESK. The V end lost 0 bases, the J end lost 6 bases, and 11 bases lay between the germline ends.

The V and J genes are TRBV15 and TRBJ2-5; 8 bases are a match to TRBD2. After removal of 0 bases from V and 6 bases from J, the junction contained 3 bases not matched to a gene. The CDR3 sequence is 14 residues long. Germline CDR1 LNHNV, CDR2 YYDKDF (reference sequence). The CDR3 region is CATSRDRGGQTQYF. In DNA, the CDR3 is TGTGCCACCAGCAGAGATCGGGGGGGACAGACCCAGTACTTC.

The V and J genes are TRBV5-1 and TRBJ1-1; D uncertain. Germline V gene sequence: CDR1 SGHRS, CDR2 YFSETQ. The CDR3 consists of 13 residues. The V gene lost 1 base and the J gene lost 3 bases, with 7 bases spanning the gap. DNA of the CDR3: TGCGCCAGCAGCTTGCGGGAAGACACTGAAGCTTTCTTT. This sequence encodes CASSLREDTEAFF. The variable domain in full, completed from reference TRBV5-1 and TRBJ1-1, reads KAGVTQTPRYLIKTRGQQVTLSCSPISGHRSVSWYQQTPGQGLQFLFEYFSETQRNKGNFPGRFSGRQFSNSRSEMNVSTLELGDSALYLCASSLREDTEAFFGQGTRLTVV.

CDR3 amino acids: CASSRKDKNTEAFF. The CDR3 DNA reads TGTGCCAGCAGCCGGAAGGACAAGAACACTGAAGCTTTCTTT. The V and J genes are TRBV3-1 (or the pseudogene TRBV3-2) and TRBJ1-1, with D perhaps matching TRBD1 (5 bases). The ends were cut back, 4 bases at V and 1 base at J, with 10 bases in the middle. CDR3 length: 14 residues. CDR1 is LGHDT, CDR2 YNNKEL, per germline (reference sequence).

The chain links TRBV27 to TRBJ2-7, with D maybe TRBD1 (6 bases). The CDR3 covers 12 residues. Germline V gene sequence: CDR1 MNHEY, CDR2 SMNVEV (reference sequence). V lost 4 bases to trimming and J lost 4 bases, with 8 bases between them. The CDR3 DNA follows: TGTGCCAGCAGTTCAGGGGATTACGAGCAGTACTTC. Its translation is CASSSGDYEQYF.

The CDR3 sequence: CASSYSLRLAGVRNYEQYF. The CDR3 nucleotides read TGTGCCAGCAGTTACTCGTTGAGACTAGCGGGGGTGAGGAACTACGAGCAGTACTTC. This chain joins TRBV6-2 or TRBV6-3 and TRBJ2-7; 12 bases map to TRBD2. The germline V gene has CDR1 MNHEY and CDR2 SVGEGT. V shed 0 bases and J 3 bases; nucleotides not matched to a gene: 12. The length of the CDR3 is 19 residues.

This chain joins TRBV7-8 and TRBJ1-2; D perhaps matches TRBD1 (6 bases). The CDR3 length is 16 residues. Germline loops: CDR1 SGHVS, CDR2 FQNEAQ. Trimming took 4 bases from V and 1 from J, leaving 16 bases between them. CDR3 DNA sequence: TGTGCCAGCAGCTCGGCGGACAGCCTAGTTAACTATGGCTACACCTTC. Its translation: CASSSADSLVNYGYTF.

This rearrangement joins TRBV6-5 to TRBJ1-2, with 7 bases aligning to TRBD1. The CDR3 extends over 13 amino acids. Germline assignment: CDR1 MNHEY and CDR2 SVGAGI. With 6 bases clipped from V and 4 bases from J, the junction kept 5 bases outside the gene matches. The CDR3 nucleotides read TGTGCCAGCAGCCGGGACAGATTCTATGGCTACACCTTC. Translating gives CASSRDRFYGYTF.

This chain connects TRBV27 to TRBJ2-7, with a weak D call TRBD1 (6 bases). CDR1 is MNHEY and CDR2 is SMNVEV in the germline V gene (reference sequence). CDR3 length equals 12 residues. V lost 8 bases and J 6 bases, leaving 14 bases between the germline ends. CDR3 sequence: CASGYIQGEQYF. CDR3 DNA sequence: TGTGCCAGCGGATATATACAGGGCGAGCAGTACTTC.

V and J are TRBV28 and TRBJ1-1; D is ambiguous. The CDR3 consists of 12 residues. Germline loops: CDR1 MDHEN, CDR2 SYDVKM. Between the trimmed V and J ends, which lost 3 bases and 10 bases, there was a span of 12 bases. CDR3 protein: CASSLFGARAFF. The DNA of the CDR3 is TGTGCCAGCAGTTTGTTTGGTGCGCGAGCTTTCTTT.

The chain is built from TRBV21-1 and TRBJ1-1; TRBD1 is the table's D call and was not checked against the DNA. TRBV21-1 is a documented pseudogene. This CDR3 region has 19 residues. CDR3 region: CASSKVISTGGSYNTEAFF. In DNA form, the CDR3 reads TGTGCCAGCAGCAAAGTTATATCGACAGGGGGCTCTTACAACACTGAAGCTTTCTTT.

The CDR3 DNA sequence: TGTGCCAGTACCCCGACTAGCGGAAATAGGGATGAGCAGTTCTTC. Its translation: CASTPTSGNRDEQFF. This chain joins TRBV19 and TRBJ2-1; 9 bases are shared with TRBD2. Germline V gives CDR1 LNHDA, CDR2 SQIVND (reference sequence). The CDR3 sequence is 15 residues long. After removal of 7 bases from V and 8 bases from J, the junction contained 12 bases not matched to a gene.

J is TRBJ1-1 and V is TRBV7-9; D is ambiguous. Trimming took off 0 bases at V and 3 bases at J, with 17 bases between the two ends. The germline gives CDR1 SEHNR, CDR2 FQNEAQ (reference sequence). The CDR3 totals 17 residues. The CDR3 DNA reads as TGTGCCAGCAGCTTAGCGTTGCACACCCGGCGGGACACTGAAGCTTTCTTT. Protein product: CASSLALHTRRDTEAFF.

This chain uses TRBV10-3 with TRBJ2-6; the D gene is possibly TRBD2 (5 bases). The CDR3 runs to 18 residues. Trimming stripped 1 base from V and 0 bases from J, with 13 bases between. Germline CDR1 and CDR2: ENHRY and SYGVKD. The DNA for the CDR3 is TGTGCCATCAGTGAGTTTGCAGGAACTAGCTCTGGGGCCAACGTCCTGACTTTC. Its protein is CAISEFAGTSSGANVLTF.